The 12 T cell receptor beta chains reported below all come from one sample, sequenced in a study of human CD8 memory T cell subsets. UMI-labeled 5' RACE was used, and it produced the TCR beta libraries. TCRdb re-called the 5' RACE reads; one entry per CDR3 protein, DNA not given. This repertoire includes about 20,000 distinct CDR3 sequences. The sample was CD8+ T cells from PBMCs. The receptors originated from a human donor in good health.

CDR3 residues: CASTLVLADTQYF. The chain uses TRBV7-2 and TRBJ2-3; the TCRdb D gene call, TRBD2, has no DNA to confirm it. Per the germline V gene, CDR1 is SGHTA and CDR2 is FQGNSA. The CDR3 runs to 13 residues.

V usage is TRBV10-2 and J usage is TRBJ2-5; TCRdb's D call of TRBD2 is untestable without DNA. Germline V gene sequence: CDR1 WSHSY, CDR2 SAAADI. The CDR3 covers 18 residues. The CDR3 region is CASSDYYLAGPVQETQYF.

The chain uses TRBV24-1 and TRBJ2-5; TCRdb returns TRBD1, unconfirmable since there is no DNA. CDR1 and CDR2 (germline): KGHDR, SFDVKD. The CDR3 has 14 amino acids. The CDR3 spells CATSGGEYQETQYF.

The V call is TRBV12-3 or TRBV12-4, the J call TRBJ2-3; the D call of TRBD1 rests on TCRdb alone, since no DNA is present to check it. The CDR3 runs 15 residues. The CDR3 spells CASSPILGVSDTQYF.

This chain links TRBV7-9 with TRBJ2-3; TCRdb calls TRBD2, which cannot be checked without DNA. Germline CDR1 and CDR2: SEHNR and FQNEAQ (reference sequence). There are 19 residues in the CDR3. CDR3 in amino acids: CASSPSLLGEAHSTDTQYF.

V and J are TRBV4-1 and TRBJ1-1; without DNA, the TCRdb call of TRBD1 cannot be checked. The CDR3 runs 14 residues. Per the germline V gene, CDR1 is MGHRA and CDR2 is YSYEKL. The CDR3 sequence is CASSRQGLNTEAFF.

The chain links TRBV7-8 to TRBJ1-2; lacking DNA, the TRBD1 call made by TCRdb goes unchecked. Germline CDR1 reads SGHVS; CDR2 reads FQNEAQ. There are 14 residues in the CDR3. The CDR3 sequence: CASSPRQDTYGYTF.

The gene calls are TRBV19 and TRBJ2-1; the TRBD1 assignment by TCRdb is unverifiable without DNA. The germline V gene has CDR1 LNHDA and CDR2 SQIVND (reference sequence). The CDR3 spans 14 residues. CDR3 sequence reads: CASKGTGGYNEQFF. The variable domain in full, with the rest retrieved from reference TRBV19 and TRBJ2-1, is DGGITQSPKYLFRKEGQNVTLSCEQNLNHDAMYWYRQDPGQGLRLIYYSQIVNDFQKGDIAEGYSVSREKKESFPLTVTSAQKNPTAFYLCASKGTGGYNEQFFGPGTRLTVL.

The chain joins TRBV7-9 to TRBJ2-7; TCRdb lists TRBD1, though no DNA is available to test this call. CDR3 length: 14 residues. Germline assignment: CDR1 SEHNR and CDR2 FQNEAQ (reference sequence). CDR3 in amino acids: CASSPGQGSPLPYF.

This chain links TRBV4-1 with TRBJ2-1. Germline V gene sequence: CDR1 MGHRA, CDR2 YSYEKL. The CDR3 spans 15 residues. CDR3 sequence reads: CASSLDSSSYNEQFF.

The rearrangement links TRBV6-5 to TRBJ2-1; TCRdb lists TRBD1, though no DNA is available to test this call. The length of the CDR3 is 14 residues. In germline, CDR1 is MNHEY, CDR2 SVGAGI. This chain's CDR3 is CASSGRGLYNEQFF.

The genes are TRBV28 and TRBJ2-5; the TCRdb D gene call, TRBD2, has no DNA to confirm it. CDR3 size: 20 residues. Germline CDR1 is MDHEN and CDR2 is SYDVKM. CDR3 sequence reads: CASRPYPLAGGVWGEETQYF.